This T cell receptor beta chain was captured in a study of regulatory T cells in long-lasting Graves disease. This clonotype showed up many times. This sample's time point: newly diagnosed GD, antithyroid drugs for less than 3 months. Following extraction of RNA from PBMCs, that RNA was used to make the TCR library. HTBI primers from iRepertoire and Arm-PCR of CDR3 regions yielded the TCR beta libraries. MiXCR was run by TCRdb on the multiplex PCR reads, yielding one entry per CDR3 protein. The data show 450,000 to 600,000 distinct CDR3 sequences, around 15% seen once. V lost 7 bases to trimming and J lost 7 bases; unmatched junction nucleotides: 6. CDR1 MDHEN and CDR2 SYDVKM come from the germline V gene. The CDR3 runs 14 residues. These data also featured in a second study, about T cells in Graves' hyperthyroidism and ophthalmopathy.

The source was peripheral blood mononuclear cells (PBMCs), collected at new diagnosis, from a patient treated with antithyroid drugs. The receptor's source is a middle-aged man with Graves disease. The chain carries TRBV28 and TRBJ2-1; TRBD2 aligns across 11 bases. The CDR3 is CASKTSGTGNEQFF. Written as DNA, the CDR3 is TGTGCCAGCAAGACTAGCGGGACGGGTAATGAGCAGTTCTTC. Combining the CDR3 with reference TRBV28 and TRBJ2-1 gives the whole variable domain DVKVTQSSRYLVKRTGEKVFLECVQDMDHENMFWYRQDPGLGLRLIYFSYDVKMKEKGDIPEGYSVSREKKERFSLILESASTNQTSMYLCASKTSGTGNEQFFGPGTRLTVL.